The source of this T cell receptor (beta chain) is a study of neoadjuvant anti-PD-1 for oral cavity cancer. Judged by abundance, this clone is medium-sized (0.01 to 0.1%). Survey sequencing of tumors mostly used roughly 4.8 ug DNA, two replicates. This table comes from immunoSEQ multiplex PCR, and its TCRdb copy is limited to in-frame clones, with some not included. The sample yields about 24,000 clones, roughly 29% seen once. Time point given: after neoadjuvant nivolumab, at surgical resection. Patients had HPV-negative, locally advanced oral cavity squamous cell carcinoma. Material: tumor tissue, obtained after nivolumab (anti-PD-1) treatment. This TCR came from a person aged 35-79 years with oral cavity squamous cell carcinoma.

CDR3 loop: CSSGDRDNGYTF. The CDR3 DNA sequence: TGCAGCTCGGGAGACAGGGATAATGGCTACACCTTC. The chain joins TRBV29-1 to TRBJ1-2, with TRBD1 matching 7 bases. The CDR3 loop spans 12 amino acids. Trimming removed 8 bases from V and 6 bases from J; junction bases left unmatched: 9. CDR1 is SQVTM and CDR2 is ANQGSEA in the germline V gene.